Following are 13 T cell receptor beta chains from one sample sequenced in a study of T-cell memory formation after mild COVID-19. MiXCR, run by TCRdb on the 5' RACE reads, gives a single entry per CDR3 protein. This table has under 300,000 distinct CDR3 sequences, approximately 8% appearing once. The material sequenced was PBMCs or a T cell subset sorted from them (not recorded which). These receptors were taken from a young man who had mild COVID-19 (a few samples of this study predate the infection). Cell type and time point are not known.

This clonotype occurred a few times. The gene calls are TRBV7-2 and TRBJ2-1; D not resolved. The CDR3 runs to 15 residues. V was trimmed by 1 base and J by 11 bases, leaving 18 bases between them. Germline V gene data show CDR1 as SGHTA and CDR2 as FQGNSA. The CDR3 region has the DNA TGTGCCAGCAGCTTAGGGTCCATTGCCGCGATGAAGCAGTTCTTC. This sequence encodes CASSLGSIAAMKQFF. Filled out from reference TRBV7-2 and TRBJ2-1, the complete variable domain reads GAGVSQSPSNKVTEKGKDVELRCDPISGHTALYWYRQSLGQGLEFLIYFQGNSAPDKSGLPSDRFSAERTGGSVSTLTIQRTQQEDSAVYLCASSLGSIAAMKQFFGPGTRLTVL.

In its sample, this clonotype was seen a few times. This chain uses TRBV11-2 with TRBJ2-1; 8 bases align to TRBD1. V trimming: 5 bases; J trimming: 5 bases; junction bases outside the gene matches: 8. From germline, CDR1 is SGHAT and CDR2 FQNNGV. There are 15 residues in the CDR3. The CDR3 protein is CASSAGGRLNNEQFF. The CDR3 DNA follows: TGTGCCAGCAGCGCAGGGGGCAGACTAAACAATGAGCAGTTCTTC.

The chain joins TRBV4-3 to TRBJ2-1; TRBD2 agrees at 10 bases. CDR3 size: 16 residues. Trimming removed 3 bases from V and 3 bases from J; junction bases left unmatched: 5. Germline V gene lookup returns CDR1 LGHNA and CDR2 YSLEER. The CDR3 DNA follows: TGCGCCAGCAGCCACCCCCTAGCGGGGGACTACAATGAGCAGTTCTTC. This translates into CASSHPLAGDYNEQFF.

The sample holds a few counts of this clonotype. The rearrangement links TRBV29-1 to TRBJ2-6, with D maybe TRBD1 (5 bases). The CDR3 runs to 14 residues. V lost 5 bases and J 0 bases, leaving 8 bases between the germline ends. In germline, CDR1 is SQVTM, CDR2 ANQGSEA. Written as DNA, the CDR3 is TGCAGCGTTTATACAGGCTCTGGGGCCAACGTCCTGACTTTC. This translates into CSVYTGSGANVLTF.

This clonotype appeared a few times. The chain couples TRBV4-2 to TRBJ2-4, with 9 bases matching TRBD1. Germline V gene sequence: CDR1 LGHNA, CDR2 YNFKEQ. The CDR3 extends over 17 amino acids. V lost 1 base, J lost 1 base, and 5 bases stayed unmatched. CDR3 nucleotide sequence: TGTGCCAGCAGCCAAGGGGACAGGGTTGGGGCCAAAAACATTCAGTACTTC. This sequence encodes CASSQGDRVGAKNIQYF.

This clonotype was counted only a few times. The J gene is TRBJ2-5, the V gene TRBV5-1; D might be TRBD1 (5 bases). Trimming stripped 4 bases from V and 5 bases from J, with 15 bases between. The CDR3 runs 14 residues. In germline, CDR1 is SGHRS, CDR2 YFSETQ. CDR3 DNA: TGCGCCAGCAGCCCGAACGCAGGGCCGGAGACCCAGTACTTC. Translated, it gives CASSPNAGPETQYF.

This clonotype was found a few times. The DNA for the CDR3 is TGCGCCAGCAGATCTACAGGGGTTGAAGCTTTCTTT. Residues: CASRSTGVEAFF. The rearrangement links TRBV4-1 to TRBJ1-1, with 7 positions matching TRBD1. J lost 7 bases, V lost 6 bases, and 5 bases had no gene match. Germline V gene data show CDR1 as MGHRA and CDR2 as YSYEKL. CDR3 length: 12 residues.

This clonotype was seen a few times. The V and J genes are TRBV5-5 and TRBJ2-5; 11 positions agree with TRBD1. This CDR3 has 16 residues. With V trimmed by 4 bases and J by 5 bases, 10 bases remained unmatched. Germline V gene sequence: CDR1 SGHKS, CDR2 YYEKEE (reference sequence). Here the CDR3 reads CASSRLRTGGIETQYF. CDR3 coding DNA: TGTGCCAGCAGCCGGCTCCGGACAGGGGGCATCGAGACCCAGTACTTC.

This clonotype was detected ten times or more. V gene TRBV5-1 combines with J gene TRBJ1-2; no clear D gene. The germline CDR1 and CDR2 sequences are SGHRS and YFSETQ. This CDR3 region has 13 residues. The V gene lost 4 bases and the J gene lost 3 bases, with 10 bases spanning the gap. CDR3 nucleotides: TGCGCCAGCAGCCCCCGGGAAGACTATGGCTACACCTTC. This codes for CASSPREDYGYTF. The full variable domain, in which reference TRBV5-1 and TRBJ1-2 provide the parts outside the CDR3, is KAGVTQTPRYLIKTRGQQVTLSCSPISGHRSVSWYQQTPGQGLQFLFEYFSETQRNKGNFPGRFSGRQFSNSRSEMNVSTLELGDSALYLCASSPREDYGYTFGSGTRLTVV.

This clonotype has just a few counts. The V and J genes are TRBV7-8 and TRBJ2-1, with TRBD1 matching over 9 bases. Germline CDR1 SGHVS, CDR2 FQNEAQ. This CDR3 has 17 residues. With 5 bases clipped from V and 4 bases from J, the junction kept 12 bases outside the gene matches. CDR3 nucleotide sequence: TGTGCCAGCAGCAAAAACCCCGGGACAGGGCTTTACAATGAGCAGTTCTTC. Encoded protein: CASSKNPGTGLYNEQFF.

This clonotype has more than one count but fewer than ten. The V call is TRBV9, the J call TRBJ2-2; D gene unclear. Between the trimmed V and J ends, which lost 4 bases and 3 bases, there was a span of 7 bases. Germline values: CDR1 SGDLS, CDR2 YYNGEE. The CDR3 spans 13 residues. For the CDR3, the DNA is TGTGCCAGCAGCCCCGAAGACACCGGGGAGCTGTTTTTT. Its translation: CASSPEDTGELFF.

This clonotype has a handful of counts. The V gene is TRBV12-3 or TRBV12-4, the J gene TRBJ2-3; 8 nucleotides match TRBD2. After removal of 4 bases from V and 0 bases from J, the junction contained 15 bases not matched to a gene. This CDR3 spans 19 amino acids. In DNA, the CDR3 is TGTGCCAGCAGTTCGGGACTACCGGCGGCGGGGGGCAGCACAGATACGCAGTATTTT. Amino acids: CASSSGLPAAGGSTDTQYF.

This clonotype was observed at least ten times. The rearrangement joins TRBV9 to TRBJ2-7; D is unclear. V was clipped by 0 bases and J by 3 bases, with 13 bases between them. The CDR3 contains 15 residues. Germline V gene lookup returns CDR1 SGDLS and CDR2 YYNGEE. For the CDR3, the DNA is TGTGCCAGCAGCGTAGTGCCCGGGCCCGACTACGAGCAGTACTTC. This codes for CASSVVPGPDYEQYF.